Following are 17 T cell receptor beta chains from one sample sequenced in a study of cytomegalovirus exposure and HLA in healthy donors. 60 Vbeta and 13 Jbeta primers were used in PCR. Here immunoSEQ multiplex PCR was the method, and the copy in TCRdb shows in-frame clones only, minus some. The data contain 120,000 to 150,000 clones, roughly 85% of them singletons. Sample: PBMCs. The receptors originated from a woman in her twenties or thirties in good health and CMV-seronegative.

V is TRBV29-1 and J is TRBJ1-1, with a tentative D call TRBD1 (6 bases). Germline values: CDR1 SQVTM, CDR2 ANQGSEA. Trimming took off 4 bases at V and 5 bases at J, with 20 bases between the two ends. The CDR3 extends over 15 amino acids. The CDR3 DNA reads TGCAGCGTTGCCTCTAGCGGGGGGGGGCGGACTGAAGCTTTCTTT. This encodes CSVASSGGGRTEAFF.

This chain's CDR3 is CASARQGGNSPLHF. As DNA, the CDR3 is TGTGCCAGCGCCAGACAGGGTGGAAATTCACCCCTCCACTTT. This chain uses TRBV2 with TRBJ1-6; 7 bases agree with TRBD1. With 8 bases clipped from V and 7 bases from J, the junction kept 8 bases outside the gene matches. This CDR3 is built from 14 residues. The V gene's germline CDR1 is SNHLY and CDR2 FYNNEI.

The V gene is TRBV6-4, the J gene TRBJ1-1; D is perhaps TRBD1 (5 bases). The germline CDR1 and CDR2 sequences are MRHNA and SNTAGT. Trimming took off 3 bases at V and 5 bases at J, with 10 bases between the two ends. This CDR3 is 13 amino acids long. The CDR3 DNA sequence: TGTGCCAGCAGTGAAGATGGGGCGACTGAAGCTTTCTTT. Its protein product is CASSEDGATEAFF.

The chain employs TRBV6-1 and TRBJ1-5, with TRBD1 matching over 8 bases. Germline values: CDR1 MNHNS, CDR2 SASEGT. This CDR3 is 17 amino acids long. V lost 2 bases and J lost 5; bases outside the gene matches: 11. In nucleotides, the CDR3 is TGTGCCAGCAGTGAATGGATACGGACAGGGACTTATCAGCCCCAGCATTTT. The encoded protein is CASSEWIRTGTYQPQHF.

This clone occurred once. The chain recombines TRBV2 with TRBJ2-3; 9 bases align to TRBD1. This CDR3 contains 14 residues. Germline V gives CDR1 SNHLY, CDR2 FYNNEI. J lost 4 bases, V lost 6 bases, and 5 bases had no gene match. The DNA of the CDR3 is TGTGCCAGCAGATGGACAGGGGACGCAGATACGCAGTATTTT. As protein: CASRWTGDADTQYF.

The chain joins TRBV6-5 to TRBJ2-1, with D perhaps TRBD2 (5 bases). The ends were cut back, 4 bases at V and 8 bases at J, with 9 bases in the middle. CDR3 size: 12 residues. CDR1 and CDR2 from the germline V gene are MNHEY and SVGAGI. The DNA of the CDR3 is TGTGCCAGCAGTTCCCCGGGATATGAGCAGTTCTTC. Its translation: CASSSPGYEQFF.

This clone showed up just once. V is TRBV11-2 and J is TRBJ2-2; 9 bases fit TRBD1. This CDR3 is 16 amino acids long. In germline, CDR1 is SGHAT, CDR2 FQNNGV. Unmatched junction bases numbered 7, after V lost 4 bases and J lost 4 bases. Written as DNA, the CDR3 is TGTGCCAGCAGCTCCCGGGACAGGGTCAGCACCGGGGAGCTGTTTTTT. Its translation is CASSSRDRVSTGELFF.

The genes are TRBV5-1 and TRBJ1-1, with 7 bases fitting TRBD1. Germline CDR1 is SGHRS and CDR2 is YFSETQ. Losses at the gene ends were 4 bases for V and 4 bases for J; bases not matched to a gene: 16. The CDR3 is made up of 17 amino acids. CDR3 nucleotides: TGCGCCAGCAGCACCCATGCGACACGAGCAGGGGGCACTGAAGCTTTCTTT. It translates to CASSTHATRAGGTEAFF.

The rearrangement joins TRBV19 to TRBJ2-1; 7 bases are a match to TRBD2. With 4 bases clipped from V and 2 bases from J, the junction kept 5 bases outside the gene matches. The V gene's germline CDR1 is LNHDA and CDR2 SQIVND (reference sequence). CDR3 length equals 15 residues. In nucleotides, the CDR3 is TGTGCCAGTAGTAGAGGTGCGGGGGCCTACAATGAGCAGTTCTTC. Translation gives CASSRGAGAYNEQFF.

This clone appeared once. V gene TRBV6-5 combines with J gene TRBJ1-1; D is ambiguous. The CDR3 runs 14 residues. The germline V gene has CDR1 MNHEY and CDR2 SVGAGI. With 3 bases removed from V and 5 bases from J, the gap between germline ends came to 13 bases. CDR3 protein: CASSYATGGTEAFF. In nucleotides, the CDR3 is TGTGCCAGCAGTTATGCGACCGGAGGGACTGAAGCTTTCTTT.

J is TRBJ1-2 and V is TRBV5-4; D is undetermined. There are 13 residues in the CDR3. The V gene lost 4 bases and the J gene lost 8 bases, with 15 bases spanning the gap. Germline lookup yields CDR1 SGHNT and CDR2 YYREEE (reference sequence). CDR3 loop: CASSHLQLSGYTF. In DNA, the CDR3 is TGTGCCAGCAGCCACCTACAGCTATCCGGCTACACCTTC.

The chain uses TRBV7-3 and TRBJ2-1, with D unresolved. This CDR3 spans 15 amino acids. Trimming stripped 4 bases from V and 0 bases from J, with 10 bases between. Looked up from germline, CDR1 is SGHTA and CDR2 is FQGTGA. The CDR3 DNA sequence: TGTGCCAGCAGCTCTACAGTAAGCTCCTACAATGAGCAGTTCTTC. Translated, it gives CASSSTVSSYNEQFF.

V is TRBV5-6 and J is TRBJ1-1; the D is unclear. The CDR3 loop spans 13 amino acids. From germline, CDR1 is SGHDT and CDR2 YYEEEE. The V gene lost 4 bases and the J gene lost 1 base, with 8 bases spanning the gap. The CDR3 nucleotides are TGTGCCAGCAGCCCTAGAGGGAACACTGAAGCTTTCTTT. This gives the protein CASSPRGNTEAFF.

CDR3 nucleotide sequence: TGTGCCAGCAGACAGCCCGGGACAGACGCCTCCTACGAGCAGTACTTC. Its translation is CASRQPGTDASYEQYF. The chain employs TRBV2 and TRBJ2-7; 7 bases fit TRBD1. The CDR3 covers 16 residues. Germline V gives CDR1 SNHLY, CDR2 FYNNEI. V lost 6 bases, J lost 0 bases, and 11 bases stayed unmatched.

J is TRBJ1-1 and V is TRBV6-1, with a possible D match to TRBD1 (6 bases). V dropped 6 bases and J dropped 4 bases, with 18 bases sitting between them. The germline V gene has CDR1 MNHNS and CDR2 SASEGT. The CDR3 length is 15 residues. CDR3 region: CASRKDPGTPTEAFF. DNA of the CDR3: TGTGCCAGCAGGAAGGACCCCGGGACACCCACTGAAGCTTTCTTT.

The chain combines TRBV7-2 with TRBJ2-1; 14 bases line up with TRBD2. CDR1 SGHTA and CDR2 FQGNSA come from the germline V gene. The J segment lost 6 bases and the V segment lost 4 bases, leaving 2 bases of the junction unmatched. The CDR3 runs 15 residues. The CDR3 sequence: CASSSGLAGGNEQFF. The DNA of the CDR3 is TGTGCCAGCAGCTCCGGACTAGCGGGGGGCAATGAGCAGTTCTTC.

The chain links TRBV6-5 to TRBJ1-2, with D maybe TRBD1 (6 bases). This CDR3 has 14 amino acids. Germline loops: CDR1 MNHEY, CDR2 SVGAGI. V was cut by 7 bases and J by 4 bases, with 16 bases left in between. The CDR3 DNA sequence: TGTGCCAGCACCGCAGGGGCAGTCTTCTATGGCTACACCTTC. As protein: CASTAGAVFYGYTF.